These 26 T cell receptor beta chains were sequenced from one sample in a study of shared clonotypes between healthy human individuals. Generated by immunoSEQ multiplex PCR, the TCRdb table keeps only in-frame clones and is missing some. The profile shows 2 million or so clones, roughly 95% of them singletons. Sequenced sample: naive CD4+ T cells sorted from blood. The subset was: CD45RA+ positively selected. Receptors originate from a man in his late teens or twenties in good health.

This chain uses TRBV7-9 with TRBJ1-4; D is undetermined. Germline lookup yields CDR1 SEHNR and CDR2 FQNEAQ (reference sequence). The V and J ends lost 4 bases and 10 bases respectively, with 16 bases between them. The CDR3 spans 14 residues. CDR3 bases: TGTGCCAGCAGCTCCCCGGACGGTTTTGGAAAACTGTTTTTT. Amino acids: CASSSPDGFGKLFF.

The V gene is TRBV10-2, the J gene TRBJ1-6, with D uncertain. This CDR3 has 16 residues. The V and J ends lost 2 bases and 3 bases respectively, with 11 bases between them. In germline, CDR1 is WSHSY, CDR2 SAAADI. The DNA for the CDR3 is TGCGCCAGCAGTGAGACCGTAGCGCTCTATAATTCACCCCTCCACTTT. It translates to CASSETVALYNSPLHF.

The CDR3 sequence: CSVVDGTDQPQHF. The CDR3 bases are TGCAGCGTCGTGGATGGGACCGATCAGCCCCAGCATTTT. The chain joins TRBV29-1 to TRBJ1-5; D might be TRBD1 (5 bases). This CDR3 region has 13 residues. Trimming shortened V by 6 bases and J by 5 bases, and 14 bases separated the two germline ends. The germline gives CDR1 SQVTM, CDR2 ANQGSEA.

V is TRBV5-4 and J is TRBJ1-3; no definite D call. Germline V gene lookup returns CDR1 SGHNT and CDR2 YYREEE (reference sequence). V shed 6 bases and J shed 4 bases, with 17 bases lying between them. The CDR3 has 15 amino acids. The CDR3 DNA reads as TGTGCCAGCACCCTGGGAGGAGGTGGCGGAAACACCATATATTTT. It yields the protein CASTLGGGGGNTIYF.

This chain connects TRBV7-8 to TRBJ2-5; 9 positions match TRBD1. V gave up 1 base and J gave up 1 base; unmatched junction bases: 10. This CDR3 has 18 residues. CDR1 is SGHVS, CDR2 FQNEAQ, per germline. The DNA for the CDR3 is TGTGCCAGCAGCTTAGGGACAGGGGATCTGGAAACCCAAGAGACCCAGTACTTC. It is translated as CASSLGTGDLETQETQYF.

On this clone itself: Other nucleotide sequences in the sample specify the same CDR3. The gene calls are TRBV5-1 and TRBJ2-7; maybe TRBD2 (6 bases). The CDR3 is made up of 13 amino acids. Trimming shortened V by 3 bases and J by 2 bases, and 9 bases separated the two germline ends. CDR1 is SGHRS and CDR2 is YFSETQ in the germline V gene. The CDR3 sequence: CASSSGLTYEQYF. DNA of the CDR3: TGCGCCAGCAGCTCAGGACTAACCTACGAGCAGTACTTC. Based on the CDR3 plus reference TRBV5-1 and TRBJ2-7, the full variable domain is KAGVTQTPRYLIKTRGQQVTLSCSPISGHRSVSWYQQTPGQGLQFLFEYFSETQRNKGNFPGRFSGRQFSNSRSEMNVSTLELGDSALYLCASSSGLTYEQYFGPGTRLTVT.

This rearrangement joins TRBV12-5 to TRBJ2-5; 11 positions match TRBD2. The CDR3 covers 18 residues. CDR1 is LGHNT and CDR2 is FRNRAP in the germline V gene. J gave up 5 bases and V 0 bases, and 11 bases lay outside the gene matches. The CDR3 loop is CASGLVLTHSGRAETQYF. The CDR3, as DNA: TGTGCTAGTGGTTTGGTACTAACCCATAGCGGGAGGGCTGAGACCCAGTACTTC.

DNA for the CDR3: TGTGCCAGCAGCCTGGCGCAGGGACGGGGCCGAGGCGACTATGGCTACACCTTC. Translation: CASSLAQGRGRGDYGYTF. V usage is TRBV5-6 and J usage is TRBJ1-2; possible D gene TRBD1, 5 bases. The germline gives CDR1 SGHDT, CDR2 YYEEEE. The CDR3 loop spans 18 amino acids. V was shortened by 4 bases and J by 3 bases, with 25 bases between the two germline ends.

Worth noting for this clone: One end of the junction fails to match germline, which may point to a read error. This rearrangement joins TRBV18 to TRBJ2-5, with D perhaps TRBD1 or TRBD2 (5 bases each). The germline CDR1 and CDR2 sequences are KGHSH and LQKENI. This CDR3 is built from 17 residues. The CDR3 nucleotides read TGTGCCAGCTCACCAATCGGAGTTAACGGGGCCCAAGGGACCCAGTACTTC. Translation: CASSPIGVNGAQGTQYF.

This sequence joins TRBV6-1 and TRBJ1-5; D unclear. Trimming stripped 9 bases from V and 0 bases from J, with 12 bases between. The germline CDR1 and CDR2 sequences are MNHNS and SASEGT. The CDR3 contains 14 residues. CDR3 nucleotide sequence: TGTGCCAGTTCTCGGGGTAGTAGCAATCAGCCCCAGCATTTT. Translating it yields CASSRGSSNQPQHF.

This chain joins TRBV9 and TRBJ1-5; D unresolved. The CDR3 covers 14 residues. Trimming took off 2 bases at V and 7 bases at J, with 13 bases between the two ends. Per the germline V gene, CDR1 is SGDLS and CDR2 is YYNGEE. The CDR3 here is CASSVREYGQPQHF. DNA for the CDR3: TGTGCCAGCAGCGTTAGGGAATACGGCCAGCCCCAGCATTTT.

The chain joins TRBV7-2 to TRBJ2-3; no clear D. Trimming stripped 5 bases from V and 5 bases from J, with 8 bases between. This CDR3 spans 12 amino acids. Looked up from germline, CDR1 is SGHTA and CDR2 is FQGNSA. The CDR3 sequence is CASSPSIDTQYF. CDR3 sequence (DNA): TGTGCCAGCAGCCCCAGTATAGATACGCAGTATTTT.

The chain links TRBV11-1 to TRBJ2-1; 7 bases align to TRBD1. Per the germline V gene, CDR1 is SGHAT and CDR2 is FQDESV (reference sequence). This CDR3 contains 16 residues. J lost 0 bases, V lost 6 bases, and 8 bases had no gene match. The CDR3 sequence: CASSLNRGASYNEQFF. The DNA for the CDR3 is TGTGCCAGCAGTTTAAACAGGGGCGCCTCCTACAATGAGCAGTTCTTC.

V and J are TRBV7-6 and TRBJ2-1, with D maybe TRBD1 (6 bases). V lost 1 base, J lost 0 bases, and 13 bases lay in between. This CDR3 is 17 amino acids long. Germline assignment: CDR1 SGHVS and CDR2 FNYEAQ. The CDR3 reads CASSLGYRDSSYNEQFF. DNA for the CDR3: TGTGCCAGCAGCTTAGGGTACAGGGATAGCTCCTACAATGAGCAGTTCTTC.

The chain employs TRBV6-6 and TRBJ2-4, with D uncertain. This CDR3 region has 15 residues. Germline V gene sequence: CDR1 MNHNY, CDR2 SVGAGI (reference sequence). V lost 2 bases, J lost 0 bases, and 8 bases lay in between. CDR3 in DNA: TGTGCCAGCAGTTACGTACAGCTAGCCAAAAACATTCAGTACTTC. Protein sequence: CASSYVQLAKNIQYF.

The chain couples TRBV19 to TRBJ1-2; D uncertain. The CDR3 loop spans 15 amino acids. The germline V gene encodes CDR1 LNHDA and CDR2 SQIVND (reference sequence). Deletions cut 5 bases from V and 0 bases from J, with 13 bases between. The CDR3 spells CASSLEYQANYGYTF. The CDR3 nucleotides read TGTGCCAGTAGTTTGGAGTACCAAGCTAACTATGGCTACACCTTC.

As regards this clone: In the same sample, other DNA sequences code for this CDR3. This sequence joins TRBV7-2 and TRBJ2-6; D is unclear. Trimming shortened V by 1 base and J by 0 bases, and 4 bases separated the two germline ends. This CDR3 comprises 15 residues. The germline CDR1 and CDR2 sequences are SGHTA and FQGNSA. CDR3 DNA: TGTGCCAGCAGCTTAGACTCCTCTGGGGCCAACGTCCTGACTTTC. Translation gives CASSLDSSGANVLTF.

The chain carries TRBV10-3 and TRBJ1-1; D uncertain. CDR1 is ENHRY and CDR2 is SYGVKD in the germline V gene. This CDR3 has 13 residues. V was clipped by 10 bases and J by 0 bases, with 12 bases between them. The CDR3 DNA reads as TGTGCCACCAGAACACGCATGAACACTGAAGCTTTCTTT. Protein sequence: CATRTRMNTEAFF.

V and J are TRBV25-1 and TRBJ2-1, with 8 bases lining up with TRBD2. The germline CDR1 and CDR2 sequences are MGHDK and SYGVNS. The CDR3 consists of 14 residues. The trim removed 8 bases at V and 8 bases at J, leaving 11 bases unmatched. The CDR3, as DNA: TGTGCCAGCTGGACGGGAGGGCTTAATGATGAGCAGTTCTTC. Amino acids: CASWTGGLNDEQFF.

Comments on this clone: This sample also contains other DNA sequences that code for the same CDR3. The chain links TRBV5-4 to TRBJ1-4; D not resolved. The CDR3 runs 14 residues. The germline gives CDR1 SGHNT, CDR2 YYREEE (reference sequence). The ends were cut back, 0 bases at V and 4 bases at J, with 7 bases in the middle. CDR3 sequence (DNA): TGTGCCAGCAGCTTGGGTGGGATTAATGAAAAACTGTTTTTT. Translating it yields CASSLGGINEKLFF.

The chain joins TRBV19 to TRBJ1-5, with 7 nucleotides matching TRBD1. Germline loops: CDR1 LNHDA, CDR2 SQIVND (reference sequence). The trim removed 7 bases at V and 4 bases at J, leaving 10 bases unmatched. This CDR3 has 15 amino acids. CDR3 amino acids: CASTMGQQLNQPQHF. Written as DNA, the CDR3 is TGTGCCAGTACTATGGGACAGCAATTAAATCAGCCCCAGCATTTT.

This clone was picked up many times. The genes are TRBV9 and TRBJ2-7, with a tentative D call TRBD2 (6 bases). Trimming took 0 bases from V and 6 from J, leaving 16 bases between them. Germline V lookup: CDR1 SGDLS, CDR2 YYNGEE. This CDR3 has 15 residues. This CDR3 reads CASSVEGALSGEQYF. The CDR3, as DNA: TGTGCCAGCAGCGTAGAAGGGGCCCTTAGCGGCGAGCAGTACTTC.

The chain employs TRBV7-8 and TRBJ2-7; maybe TRBD1 (6 bases). V lost 5 bases to trimming and J lost 7 bases, with 9 bases between them. The CDR3 totals 11 residues. Germline V CDR1 and CDR2: SGHVS, FQNEAQ. The CDR3 DNA reads TGTGCCAGCAGCCTAACAGGGGAGCAGTACTTC. Protein sequence: CASSLTGEQYF.

This clone was recorded once. The rearrangement joins TRBV5-8 to TRBJ1-4, with 9 nucleotides matching TRBD1. Germline V gene sequence: CDR1 SGHTS, CDR2 YDEGEE. Trimming cost V 3 bases and J 5 bases; bases outside gene matches: 2. The CDR3 runs to 14 residues. The CDR3 region has the DNA TGTGCCAGCAGCTCCGGGACAGGGAATGAAAAACTGTTTTTT. Its translation is CASSSGTGNEKLFF.

Worth noting for this clone: The same CDR3 arises from other DNA sequences in this sample as well. The chain carries TRBV18 and TRBJ2-1; 14 nucleotides line up with TRBD2. CDR1 KGHSH and CDR2 LQKENI come from the germline V gene. The CDR3 contains 17 residues. The V segment lost 3 bases and the J segment 1 base; nucleotides outside the gene matches: 2. DNA for the CDR3: TGTGCCAGCTCACCCCGACTAGCGGGGGGGTCCTACAATGAGCAGTTCTTC. Amino acids: CASSPRLAGGSYNEQFF.

This chain uses TRBV19 with TRBJ2-3; tentatively, D is TRBD1 or TRBD2 (5 bases each). In germline, CDR1 is LNHDA, CDR2 SQIVND (reference sequence). The length of the CDR3 is 14 residues. V lost 5 bases to trimming and J lost 6 bases, with 15 bases between them. The CDR3 DNA follows: TGTGCCAGTAGTCGGGACCAGCGATGGGATACGCAGTATTTT. This gives the protein CASSRDQRWDTQYF. Combining the CDR3 with reference TRBV19 and TRBJ2-3 gives the whole variable domain DGGITQSPKYLFRKEGQNVTLSCEQNLNHDAMYWYRQDPGQGLRLIYYSQIVNDFQKGDIAEGYSVSREKKESFPLTVTSAQKNPTAFYLCASSRDQRWDTQYFGPGTRLTVL.